A selection of T cell receptor beta chains follows, all from one sample in a study of T-cell reconstitution after alpha-beta-depleted transplantation in children. MiXCR, applied by TCRdb to the PCR reads, yields one record per CDR3 protein. The sample lists 530,000 or so distinct CDR3 sequences, roughly 30% occurring once. Source: PBMCs, taken before TCRalphabeta/CD19-depleted stem cell transplant. The receptors shown here come from a boy in the first two years of life with Wiskott-Aldrich syndrome, due to receive a stem cell transplant. CDR3s include the opening cysteine and the closing phenylalanine or tryptophan. The D gene is left open where the match is weak. Expanded clones are given a class, and other clones once, few, many or no size at all.

TRBD2	TRBV20-1	15	few	TRBJ2-5	TGCAGTGCTAGCCCCGGGACTAGCGGACGAGAGACCCAGTACTTC	CSASPGTSGRETQYF
.	TRBV5-8	16	.	TRBJ2-1	TGTGCCAGCAGCTTGGCCGCCGGGAGCTCGGACAATGAGCAGTTCTTC	CASSLAAGSSDNEQFF
TRBD2	TRBV5-1	16	few	TRBJ2-7	TGCGCCAGCAGCCATGGACTAGCGGGGATCTCCTACGAGCAGTACTTC	CASSHGLAGISYEQYF
.	TRBV5-1	16	.	TRBJ2-6	TGCGCCAGCAGCTTGAGTCCATCCTCTGGGGCCAACGTCCTGACTTTC	CASSLSPSSGANVLTF
TRBD2	TRBV29-1	13	few	TRBJ2-1	TGCAGCGTTCCTACTAGCGGGAGCAATGAGCAGTTCTTC	CSVPTSGSNEQFF
TRBD2	TRBV20-1	15	.	TRBJ2-7	TGCAGTGCGCCCCTATGGGGCGGGAGCTCCTACGAGCAGTACTTC	CSAPLWGGSSYEQYF
.	TRBV20-1	16	.	TRBJ2-2	TGCAGTGCTAGTGGGGCGGCGGGAAAGGTACCCGGGGAGCTGTTTTTT	CSASGAAGKVPGELFF
TRBD2	TRBV24-1	14	.	TRBJ2-3	TGTGCCACCAGTGAAACTGGGACTAGCGGTACGCAGTATTTT	CATSETGTSGTQYF
TRBD1	TRBV19	15	.	TRBJ1-5	TGTGCCAGTAGTATTTGGGACAGGGGCAATCAGCCCCAGCATTTT	CASSIWDRGNQPQHF
TRBD2	TRBV5-1	15	few	TRBJ2-7	TGCGCCAGCAGCTTAGGGCTAGCGGATTTGTACGAGCAGTACTTC	CASSLGLADLYEQYF
.	TRBV7-9	14	once	TRBJ1-4	TGTGCCAGCAGCAACAACCTGCGTAATGAAAAACTGTTTTTT	CASSNNLRNEKLFF
TRBD2	TRBV5-1	15	few	TRBJ2-1	TGCGCCAGCAGCTCTAGCGGGAGGCTCTACAATGAGCAGTTCTTC	CASSSSGRLYNEQFF
.	TRBV5-4	14	.	TRBJ2-3	TGTGCCAGCAGCGCGACCTCTAGCACAGATACGCAGTATTTT	CASSATSSTDTQYF
TRBD2	TRBV5-1	14	few	TRBJ2-7	TGCGCCAGCAGCTGGGGGGGAGTCTCCTACGAGCAGTACTTC	CASSWGGVSYEQYF
TRBD1	TRBV5-4	21	.	TRBJ1-6	TGTGCCAGCAGCTTGGGGCCCATCAGGGGGCGCGGGAGCTCCTATAATTCACCCCTCCACTTT	CASSLGPIRGRGSSYNSPLHF
.	TRBV20-1	18	few	TRBJ1-5	TGCAGTGCTAGAGGGGACCTCGGATCCGGACTAAACAATCAGCCCCAGCATTTT	CSARGDLGSGLNNQPQHF
TRBD2	TRBV20-1	15	.	TRBJ2-3	TGCAGTGCCCAGGGACTAGCGCTTAGCACAGATACGCAGTATTTT	CSAQGLALSTDTQYF
TRBD2	TRBV4-2	16	.	TRBJ2-3	TGTGCCAGCAGCCAAGAACCTAGCGGGAGCACAGATACGCAGTATTTT	CASSQEPSGSTDTQYF
TRBD2	TRBV12-3/TRBV12-4	13	.	TRBJ2-1	TGTGCCAGCAGTTACGGACTAGTCAATGAGCAGTTCTTC	CASSYGLVNEQFF
.	TRBV12-3/TRBV12-4	15	.	TRBJ2-2	TGTGCCAGCAGTTGGGGGGTCGGGGTAGGCGGGGAGCTGTTTTTT	CASSWGVGVGGELFF
TRBD1	TRBV28	15	.	TRBJ2-1	TGTGCCAGCAGTTCGGACAGGGGCTCCAACAATGAGCAGTTCTTC	CASSSDRGSNNEQFF
TRBD2	TRBV9	15	few	TRBJ2-1	TGTGCCAGCAGCGGTAGCGGGATAGGCCCATCGGAGCAGTTCTTC	CASSGSGIGPSEQFF
TRBD2	TRBV3-1	18	few	TRBJ2-1	TGTGCCAGCAGCCAAGTCATGGGTAGCGGGAGGGCCTACAATGAGCAGTTCTTC	CASSQVMGSGRAYNEQFF
.	TRBV29-1	14	few	TRBJ1-1	TGCAGCGTTGAAGGGCCAGGGAGGAACACTGAAGCTTTCTTT	CSVEGPGRNTEAFF
.	TRBV9	12	few	TRBJ2-3	TGTGCCAGCAGCAGGGACCCAGATACGCAGTATTTT	CASSRDPDTQYF
.	TRBV27	14	few	TRBJ2-7	TGTGCCAGCAGTTTGAGGGTCAGCTCCTACGAGCAGTACTTC	CASSLRVSSYEQYF
.	TRBV5-1	14	few	TRBJ2-1	TGCGCCAGCAGCTTGGCAACGATTTACAATGAGCAGTTCTTC	CASSLATIYNEQFF
.	TRBV7-8	14	few	TRBJ2-1	TGTGCCAGCAGCCTCTCGCTAGCTAGGGGTGAGCAGTTCTTC	CASSLSLARGEQFF
.	TRBV12-3/TRBV12-4	13	.	TRBJ2-5	TGTGCCAGCAGTTTCAGATTTCAAGAGACCCAGTACTTC	CASSFRFQETQYF
.	TRBV7-9	16	once	TRBJ1-5	TGTGCCAGCAGCCCAGACGAATCAGGGGACGGTCAGCCCCAGCATTTT	CASSPDESGDGQPQHF
TRBD1	TRBV12-3/TRBV12-4	15	.	TRBJ2-2	TGTGCCAGCAGGGGACAGGGGGTCGGCACCGGGGAGCTGTTTTTT	CASRGQGVGTGELFF
TRBD2	TRBV12-3/TRBV12-4	15	.	TRBJ2-5	TGTGCCAGCAATCAACTAGCGGGAGGGGGAGAGACCCAGTACTTC	CASNQLAGGGETQYF
TRBD1	TRBV5-6	19	.	TRBJ2-2	TGTGCCAGCAGCTTTCGTGACCTCTCCGGGACAGCAATTACCGGGGAGCTGTTTTTT	CASSFRDLSGTAITGELFF
.	TRBV30	14	few	TRBJ2-5	TGTGCCTGGAGTGTAAGGGGCAGAGAGAAGGCCCAGTACTTC	CAWSVRGREKAQYF
.	TRBV6-2/TRBV6-3	16	few	TRBJ2-2	TGTGCCAGCAGTTACTCGTCTAGGGTGAACACCGGGGAGCTGTTTTTT	CASSYSSRVNTGELFF
TRBD2	TRBV11-1	15	few	TRBJ2-1	TGTGCCAGCAGCTTAGCTAGCGGGCGCTACAATGAGCAGTTCTTC	CASSLASGRYNEQFF
TRBD2	TRBV5-1	16	.	TRBJ2-7	TGCGCCAGCAGCGCTCCCGGGACTAGCGCCTCCTACGAGCAGTACTTC	CASSAPGTSASYEQYF
TRBD2	TRBV5-1	15	.	TRBJ2-1	TGCGCCAGCAGTTTTAGCGGGAGCGAGGAGAATGAGCAGTTCTTC	CASSFSGSEENEQFF
.	TRBV12-3/TRBV12-4	14	.	TRBJ1-1	TGTGCCAGCAGTTTTTGGGGGCAGACGTCTGAAGCTTTCTTT	CASSFWGQTSEAFF
TRBD2	TRBV27	16	.	TRBJ2-3	TGTGTCAGCAGCCCCAACGGACTAGCGAGGACAGATACGCAGTATTTT	CVSSPNGLARTDTQYF
.	TRBV24-1	15	.	TRBJ2-1	TGTGCCACCAGTGTTGGGGGGAGCTCCTACAATGAGCAGTTCTTC	CATSVGGSSYNEQFF